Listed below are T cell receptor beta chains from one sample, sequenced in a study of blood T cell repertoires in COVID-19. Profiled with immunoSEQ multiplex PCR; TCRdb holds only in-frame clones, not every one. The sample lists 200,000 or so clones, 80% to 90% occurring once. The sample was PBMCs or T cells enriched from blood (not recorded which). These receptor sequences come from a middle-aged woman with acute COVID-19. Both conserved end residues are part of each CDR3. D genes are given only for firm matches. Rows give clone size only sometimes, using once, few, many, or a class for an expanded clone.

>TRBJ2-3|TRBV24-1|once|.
CATGRGTDTQYF
TGTGCCACCGGCCGGGGCACAGATACGCAGTATTTT
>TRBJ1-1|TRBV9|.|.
CASSVALGANTEAFF
TGTGCCAGCAGCGTAGCTCTGGGGGCGAACACTGAAGCTTTCTTT
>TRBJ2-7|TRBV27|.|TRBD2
CASSLYASGAYEQYF
TGTGCCAGCAGTTTATACGCTAGCGGTGCCTACGAGCAGTACTTC
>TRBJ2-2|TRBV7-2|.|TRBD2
CASSTAGTSGKGELFF
TGTGCCAGCAGCACCGCCGGGACTAGCGGGAAAGGGGAGCTGTTTTTT
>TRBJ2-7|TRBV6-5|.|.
CASSYSNSFTYEQYF
TGTGCCAGCAGTTACTCGAACAGTTTTACCTACGAGCAGTACTTC
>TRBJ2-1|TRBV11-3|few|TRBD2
CASSRAAGGYNEQFF
TGTGCCAGCAGCCGGGCCGCGGGAGGCTACAATGAGCAGTTCTTC
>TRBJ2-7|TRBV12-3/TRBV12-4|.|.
CASRASWSGEQYF
TGTGCCAGCAGGGCCTCTTGGAGCGGCGAGCAGTACTTC
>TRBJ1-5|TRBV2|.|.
CASSAGAQGYQPQHF
TGTGCCAGCAGTGCAGGGGCCCAAGGATACCAGCCCCAGCATTTT
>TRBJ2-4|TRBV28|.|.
CASSSPSFDKNIQYF
TGTGCCAGCAGTAGTCCTAGCTTCGACAAAAACATTCAGTACTTC
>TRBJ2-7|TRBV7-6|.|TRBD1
CASSLGTGFLEQYF
TGTGCCAGCAGCTTAGGGACAGGATTCTTGGAGCAGTACTTC
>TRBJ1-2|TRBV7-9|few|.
CASSLVGGANYGYTF
TGTGCCAGCAGCTTAGTCGGGGGAGCTAACTATGGCTACACCTTC
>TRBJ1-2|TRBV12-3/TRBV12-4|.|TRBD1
CASSWTGDLGYTF
TGTGCCAGCAGTTGGACAGGGGATCTTGGCTACACCTTC
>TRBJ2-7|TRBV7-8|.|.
CASSYRAVAYEQYF
TGTGCCAGCAGCTACAGGGCTGTCGCCTACGAGCAGTACTTC
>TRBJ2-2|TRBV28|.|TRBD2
CASSPQPGLAGAGELFF
TGTGCCAGCAGTCCACAACCGGGACTAGCGGGAGCCGGGGAGCTGTTTTTT
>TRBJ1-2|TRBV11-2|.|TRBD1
CASSLDQGAAGYTF
TGTGCCAGCAGCTTAGATCAGGGGGCGGCCGGCTACACCTTC
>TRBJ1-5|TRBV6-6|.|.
CASKIQVGQPQHF
TGTGCCAGCAAGATCCAGGTAGGACAGCCCCAGCATTTT
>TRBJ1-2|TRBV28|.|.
CASSLSASYGYTF
TGTGCCAGCAGTTTATCAGCGTCCTATGGCTACACCTTC
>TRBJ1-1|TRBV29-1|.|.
CSANKDRTLNTEAFF
TGCAGCGCAAATAAAGACAGAACATTGAACACTGAAGCTTTCTTT
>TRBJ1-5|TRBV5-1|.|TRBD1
CASSLLPTGGSNQPQHF
TGCGCCAGCAGCTTGTTGCCGACAGGGGGTAGCAATCAGCCCCAGCATTTT
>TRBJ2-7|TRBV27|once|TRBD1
CATSGGGTGTFNEQYF
TGTGCCACTTCAGGGGGGGGGACAGGGACTTTCAACGAGCAGTACTTC
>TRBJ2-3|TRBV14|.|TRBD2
CASSPSGGLAGVAVAQYF
TGTGCCAGCAGCCCGAGCGGTGGACTAGCGGGGGTCGCGGTCGCGCAGTATTTT
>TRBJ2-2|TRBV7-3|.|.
CASSTGQGELFF
TGTGCCAGCAGCACCGGGCAGGGCGAGCTGTTTTTT
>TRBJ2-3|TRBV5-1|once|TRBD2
CASSWGTSGPTDTQYF
TGCGCCAGCAGCTGGGGGACTAGCGGACCCACAGATACGCAGTATTTT
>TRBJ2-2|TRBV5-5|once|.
CASSFSYSGELFF
TGTGCCAGCAGCTTTAGCTATTCCGGGGAGCTGTTTTTT
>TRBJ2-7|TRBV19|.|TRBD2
CASSLWTSGTSEQYF
TGTGCCAGTAGCCTTTGGACTAGCGGGACCTCCGAGCAGTACTTC
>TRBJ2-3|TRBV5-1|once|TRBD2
CASSFLAGPGGRTDTQYF
TGCGCCAGCAGCTTCCTAGCGGGACCTGGGGGTCGGACAGATACGCAGTATTTT
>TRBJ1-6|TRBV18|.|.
CASSPNTGSYNSPLHF
TGTGCCAGCTCGCCGAATACCGGGTCCTATAATTCACCCCTCCACTTT
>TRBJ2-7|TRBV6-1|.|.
CASSEGLPLGEQYF
TGTGCCAGCAGTGAAGGACTCCCCCTGGGCGAGCAGTACTTC
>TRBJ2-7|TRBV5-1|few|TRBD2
CASSLDASGRYEQYF
TGCGCCAGCAGCTTGGATGCGAGCGGGAGATACGAGCAGTACTTC
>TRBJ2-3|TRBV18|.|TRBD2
CASSARMPGLAGEADTQYF
TGTGCCAGCTCTGCCCGGATGCCGGGACTAGCGGGAGAGGCAGATACGCAGTATTTT
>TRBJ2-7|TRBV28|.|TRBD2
CASSLWSGRVDEQYF
TGTGCCAGCAGTTTATGGAGCGGGAGGGTTGACGAGCAGTACTTC
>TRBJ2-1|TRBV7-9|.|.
CASSWPRRNEQFF
TGTGCCAGCAGCTGGCCACGGCGGAATGAGCAGTTCTTC
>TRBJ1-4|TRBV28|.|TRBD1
CASSLPRTGRRTNEKLFF
TGTGCCAGCAGTTTACCTCGGACAGGAAGGAGAACTAATGAAAAACTGTTTTTT
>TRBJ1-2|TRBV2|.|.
CARAQPSGGYTF
TGTGCCAGAGCCCAACCCTCAGGAGGCTACACCTTC
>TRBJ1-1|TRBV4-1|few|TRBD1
CASSQGQGANEAFF
TGCGCCAGCAGCCAGGGCCAGGGGGCGAATGAAGCTTTCTTT
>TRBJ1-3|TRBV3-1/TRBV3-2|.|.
CASSQEGGLGNTIYF
TGTGCCAGCAGCCAAGAAGGAGGGTTGGGAAACACCATATATTTT
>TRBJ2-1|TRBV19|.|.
CASSIQTYNEQFF
TGTGCCAGTAGTATCCAGACCTACAATGAGCAGTTCTTC